This T cell receptor beta chain was retrieved from a study of post-analysis software for immune sequencing data. General study points: Higher frequency in patients than in controls was seen for a handful of TRBV segments, with TRBV5-6, TRBV5-1 and TRBV20-1 among them.

Note on this clonotype: Its cognate antigen is unknown.

Every TCR beta cDNA library bore unique molecular identifiers. TCRdb re-called the PCR reads through MiXCR, storing one row per CDR3 protein. The table records some 500,000 distinct CDR3 sequences, over 35% of them present only once. The CDR3 totals 15 residues. V trimming: 6 bases; J trimming: 4 bases; junction bases outside the gene matches: 10. CDR1 is MDHEN, CDR2 SYDVKM, per germline. The TCR comes from a girl aged 5-17 years with multiple sclerosis. Sequencing was performed on blood. The chain combines TRBV28 with TRBJ2-7; TRBD1 matches at 9 bases. The DNA of the CDR3 is TGTGCCAGCAGCGTCATTGGGACAGGGTCGTACGAGCAGTACTTC. This translates into CASSVIGTGSYEQYF.